These 25 T cell receptor beta chains came from one sample sequenced in a study of OX40 agonist ivuxolimab in advanced cancers. TCRdb's copy holds only in-frame clones and misses some; the assay was immunoSEQ multiplex PCR. The table includes around 70,000 clones, 70% to 90% detected once. Sequenced here: CD4+ or CD8+ T cells sorted from blood, sampled in a trial of the OX40 agonist ivuxolimab. These receptors came from an adult with an advanced solid tumor such as melanoma, head and neck, liver or kidney cancer.

The chain links TRBV10-1 to TRBJ2-7, with TRBD1 identical over 8 bases. There are 14 residues in the CDR3. J gave up 6 bases and V 5 bases, and 9 bases lay outside the gene matches. Germline V gene lookup returns CDR1 WNHNN and CDR2 SYGVQD (reference sequence). The CDR3 DNA reads TGCGCCAGCAGTCTTGACAGGGGATTACGCGAGCAGTACTTC. Its protein product is CASSLDRGLREQYF.

This chain joins TRBV2 and TRBJ2-3; 8 positions agree with TRBD1. Germline V gene data show CDR1 as SNHLY and CDR2 as FYNNEI. V lost 4 bases to trimming and J lost 0 bases; unmatched junction nucleotides: 3. CDR3 length: 15 residues. The CDR3: CASSVRDRSTDTQYF. CDR3 coding DNA: TGTGCCAGCAGTGTTCGGGACAGGAGCACAGATACGCAGTATTTT. Using reference TRBV2 and TRBJ2-3 for the parts outside the CDR3, the full variable domain is EPEVTQTPSHQVTQMGQEVILRCVPISNHLYFYWYRQILGQKVEFLVSFYNNEISEKSEIFDDQFSVERPDGSNFTLKIRSTKLEDSAMYFCASSVRDRSTDTQYFGPGTRLTVL.

The rearrangement joins TRBV9 to TRBJ1-2; D gene unclear. The length of the CDR3 is 12 residues. CDR1 and CDR2 from the germline V gene are SGDLS and YYNGEE. Trimming took 0 bases from V and 5 from J, leaving 5 bases between them. CDR3 loop: CASSVVGYGYTF. Written as DNA, the CDR3 is TGTGCCAGCAGCGTAGTAGGGTATGGCTACACCTTC.

The chain joins TRBV6-5 to TRBJ2-5, with TRBD1 matching 9 bases. J lost 2 bases, V lost 7 bases, and 5 bases had no gene match. The CDR3 runs to 14 residues. Germline V gives CDR1 MNHEY, CDR2 SVGAGI. CDR3 in amino acids: CASKVGTGQETQYF. The DNA of the CDR3 is TGTGCCAGCAAAGTGGGGACAGGGCAAGAGACCCAGTACTTC.

The chain employs TRBV2 and TRBJ2-3; TRBD2 matches 14 bases. V lost 6 bases to trimming and J lost 2 bases; unmatched junction nucleotides: 7. Per germline, CDR1 SNHLY and CDR2 FYNNEI. The CDR3 contains 17 residues. The CDR3 loop reads CASRDPGLAGDTDTQYF. The CDR3, as DNA: TGTGCCAGCAGGGATCCGGGACTAGCGGGAGACACAGATACGCAGTATTTT.

The rearrangement links TRBV7-2 to TRBJ1-6; D ambiguous. V was shortened by 2 bases and J by 8 bases, with 10 bases between the two germline ends. There are 14 residues in the CDR3. CDR1 and CDR2 from the germline V gene are SGHTA and FQGNSA. As DNA, the CDR3 is TGTGCCAGCAGCTTAAGTGGGAAAGATTCACCCCTCCACTTT. It yields the protein CASSLSGKDSPLHF.

The gene calls are TRBV7-9 and TRBJ1-2; unclear D gene. Germline loops: CDR1 SEHNR, CDR2 FQNEAQ (reference sequence). CDR3 length: 13 amino acids. V lost 3 bases and J 2 bases, leaving 7 bases between the germline ends. Here the CDR3 reads CASSFNGNYGYTF. The CDR3 DNA sequence: TGTGCCAGCAGCTTTAACGGGAACTATGGCTACACCTTC.

The count of this clone is one. The V and J genes are TRBV9 and TRBJ1-2, with unresolved D. Trimming took off 0 bases at V and 8 bases at J, with 17 bases between the two ends. Germline lookup yields CDR1 SGDLS and CDR2 YYNGEE. This CDR3 has 15 amino acids. CDR3 loop: CASSVGTAAPRGYTF. The DNA of the CDR3 is TGTGCCAGCAGCGTAGGTACGGCGGCGCCTAGAGGCTACACCTTC.

This rearrangement joins TRBV5-1 to TRBJ2-7; 9 bases are a match to TRBD2. CDR3 length equals 16 residues. Germline V gene lookup returns CDR1 SGHRS and CDR2 YFSETQ. V was pared by 4 bases and J by 0 bases, with 8 bases of the junction left unmatched. The CDR3: CASSPPEREDSYEQYF. As DNA, the CDR3 is TGCGCCAGCAGCCCCCCTGAGCGGGAGGACTCCTACGAGCAGTACTTC. The variable domain in full, with the rest retrieved from reference TRBV5-1 and TRBJ2-7, is KAGVTQTPRYLIKTRGQQVTLSCSPISGHRSVSWYQQTPGQGLQFLFEYFSETQRNKGNFPGRFSGRQFSNSRSEMNVSTLELGDSALYLCASSPPEREDSYEQYFGPGTRLTVT.

The rearrangement links TRBV9 to TRBJ1-2, with D perhaps matching TRBD1 (6 bases). The CDR3 has 15 residues. Trimming left V 4 bases short and J 0 bases short, with 13 bases between. The germline gives CDR1 SGDLS, CDR2 YYNGEE. CDR3 amino acids: CASSPWTDANYGYTF. The CDR3 DNA reads as TGTGCCAGCAGCCCATGGACAGACGCTAACTATGGCTACACCTTC. The full variable domain, its missing parts supplied by reference TRBV9 and TRBJ1-2, is DSGVTQTPKHLITATGQRVTLRCSPRSGDLSVYWYQQSLDQGLQFLIQYYNGEERAKGNILERFSAQQFPDLHSELNLSSLELGDSALYFCASSPWTDANYGYTFGSGTRLTVV.

V usage is TRBV19 and J usage is TRBJ2-7, with D possibly TRBD1 on 5 matching bases. Germline V CDR1 and CDR2: LNHDA, SQIVND (reference sequence). This CDR3 region has 14 residues. The ends were cut back, 4 bases at V and 2 bases at J, with 12 bases in the middle. This CDR3 is CASSSSVTAYEQYF. The CDR3, as DNA: TGTGCCAGTAGTAGCTCCGTGACAGCCTACGAGCAGTACTTC.

The chain has TRBV9 and TRBJ1-3; TRBD1 is a possible D gene (5 bases). The CDR3 has 15 amino acids. V gave up 6 bases and J gave up 0 bases, with 13 bases separating them. Germline V CDR1 and CDR2: SGDLS, YYNGEE. CDR3 in amino acids: CASNSRGDSGNTIYF. CDR3 coding DNA: TGTGCCAGCAACTCTCGGGGGGACTCTGGAAACACCATATATTTT.

The V and J genes are TRBV11-3 and TRBJ2-1, with D tentatively TRBD1 (5 bases). CDR1 is SGHNT, CDR2 YENEEA, per germline. Trimming left V 0 bases short and J 9 bases short, with 9 bases between. This CDR3 is built from 13 residues. The CDR3 reads CASSLDRVGEQFF. CDR3 nucleotides: TGTGCCAGCAGCTTAGACAGGGTCGGTGAGCAGTTCTTC.

The chain has TRBV18 and TRBJ2-5; D unresolved. Trimming left V 4 bases short and J 0 bases short, with 12 bases between. Germline V gene data show CDR1 as KGHSH and CDR2 as LQKENI. The CDR3 sequence is 15 residues long. The CDR3 region is CASSQRLADQETQYF. DNA for the CDR3: TGTGCCAGCTCACAACGTCTCGCGGACCAAGAGACCCAGTACTTC.

The chain combines TRBV7-3 with TRBJ2-1; D possibly corresponds to TRBD2 (5 bases). CDR1 and CDR2 (germline): SGHTA, FQGTGA. The CDR3 totals 15 residues. Between the trimmed V and J ends, which lost 0 bases and 6 bases, there was a span of 12 bases. CDR3 in amino acids: CASSLTTSGVNEQFF. The CDR3 bases are TGTGCCAGCAGCTTAACCACAAGCGGTGTCAATGAGCAGTTCTTC.

This clone has just one count. The gene calls are TRBV29-1 and TRBJ2-3; TRBD2 matches 10 bases. This CDR3 region has 14 residues. Germline CDR1 SQVTM, CDR2 ANQGSEA. V was pared by 4 bases and J by 0 bases, with 1 base of the junction left unmatched. The CDR3 loop reads CSVVAGGSTDTQYF. The CDR3 DNA is TGCAGCGTTGTAGCGGGGGGTAGCACAGATACGCAGTATTTT.

This clone was recorded only once. The chain combines TRBV4-1 with TRBJ2-2; 7 bases are shared with TRBD2. Trimming took 1 base from V and 6 from J; bases not matched to a gene: 8. Germline V lookup: CDR1 MGHRA, CDR2 YSYEKL. This CDR3 is 16 amino acids long. Here the CDR3 DNA reads TGCGCCAGCAGCCAAGCGGGGGGAGTGGTAGCCGGGGAGCTGTTTTTT. This encodes CASSQAGGVVAGELFF.

The gene calls are TRBV10-3 and TRBJ2-1; 7 bases are a match to TRBD1. CDR1 ENHRY and CDR2 SYGVKD come from the germline V gene. V shed 0 bases, J shed 0 bases, and the junction held 2 bases outside the gene matches. This CDR3 contains 16 residues. CDR3 sequence reads: CAISESRDSSYNEQFF. The CDR3 DNA reads as TGTGCCATCAGTGAGTCGAGGGACAGCTCCTACAATGAGCAGTTCTTC.

The CDR3 protein is CASSSGTVLNYGYTF. The CDR3 DNA is TGCGCCAGCAGTTCCGGGACAGTGCTCAACTATGGCTACACCTTC. The genes are TRBV5-1 and TRBJ1-2; 7 bases map to TRBD1. The V segment lost 5 bases and the J segment 2 bases; nucleotides outside the gene matches: 9. The germline V gene encodes CDR1 SGHRS and CDR2 YFSETQ. The CDR3 runs 15 residues.

The rearrangement joins TRBV6-1 to TRBJ2-3; a weak D match, TRBD2 (6 bases). Germline loops: CDR1 MNHNS, CDR2 SASEGT. There are 13 residues in the CDR3. Trimming cost V 7 bases and J 6 bases, with 14 bases left between them. CDR3 in DNA: TGTGCCAGCATGTGGGGGGAGATGGATACGCAGTATTTT. Amino acids: CASMWGEMDTQYF.

This clone showed up just a few times. The CDR3 nucleotides are TGTGCCAGCAAGGGACAGGGCCGGGCCTACGAGCAGTACTTC. Translating gives CASKGQGRAYEQYF. The chain employs TRBV2 and TRBJ2-7; TRBD1 matches 9 bases. CDR1 is SNHLY, CDR2 FYNNEI, per germline. The CDR3 totals 14 residues. The V segment lost 7 bases and the J segment 2 bases; nucleotides outside the gene matches: 6.

This sequence joins TRBV5-1 and TRBJ2-3, with a tentative D call TRBD2 (6 bases). From germline, CDR1 is SGHRS and CDR2 YFSETQ. Trimming left V 0 bases short and J 1 base short, with 15 bases between. This CDR3 spans 17 amino acids. CDR3 DNA sequence: TGCGCCAGCAGCTTGGGGTGGGGGGATGGCGGCACAGATACGCAGTATTTT. This encodes CASSLGWGDGGTDTQYF.

This clone showed up just once. The gene calls are TRBV11-2 and TRBJ2-7; 8 bases fit TRBD1. Germline V gives CDR1 SGHAT, CDR2 FQNNGV. The V gene end was trimmed by 5 bases and the J gene end by 2 bases; junction bases not matched to a gene: 5. CDR3 length: 14 residues. The DNA for the CDR3 is TGTGCCAGCAGCGCCGACAGGGGCACCTACGAGCAGTACTTC. It translates to CASSADRGTYEQYF.

A single count supports this clone. The V gene is TRBV19, the J gene TRBJ1-2, with a weak D call TRBD1 (5 bases). The germline V gene encodes CDR1 LNHDA and CDR2 SQIVND (reference sequence). V shed 8 bases and J shed 8 bases, with 12 bases lying between them. The CDR3 consists of 11 residues. For the CDR3, the DNA is TGTGCCAGTGCAGGGCCCCGGGGCTACACCTTC. Amino acids: CASAGPRGYTF.

The chain couples TRBV28 to TRBJ2-5, with 7 bases aligning to TRBD2. Germline CDR1 and CDR2: MDHEN and SYDVKM. This CDR3 has 15 amino acids. The J segment lost 3 bases and the V segment lost 5 bases, leaving 9 bases of the junction unmatched. The CDR3 loop is CASSETRAGEETQYF. The CDR3, as DNA: TGTGCCAGCAGTGAAACGAGGGCGGGGGAAGAGACCCAGTACTTC.